This T cell receptor (beta chain) was documented in a study of vaccination effects on CD4 cells after COVID-19. Findings and limits, study-wide: Of the vaccine-induced clones from healthy vaccinees, merely 1 of 255 recognized common cold coronaviruses as well. Few convalescent patients, and no early post-infection timepoints, were available to the study.

The data were produced by immunoSEQ multiplex PCR, yet TCRdb's version contains in-frame clones alone and is incomplete. The top ten clones hold under 12% of a sample with fewer than 85,000 clones, more than 60% of them seen once. Viral peptide pools were used in the ViraFEST assay to expand antigen-specific CD4+ T cells, and sequencing came afterward. Following culture for approximately 11 days, CD4+ T cells were isolated. People in the vaccine group had not been infected with SARS-CoV-2 before, and their nucleocapsid antibodies were negative. Days 3 and 7 were when half the medium was replaced with IL-2 medium. This clone was observed at least ten times. Its target is not known. Germline CDR1 reads MDHEN; CDR2 reads SYDVKM. Trimming stripped 8 bases from V and 12 bases from J, with 17 bases between. The CDR3 is 12 amino acids.

The rearrangement links TRBV28 to TRBJ2-4; unclear D gene. The TCR sequence derives from a human donor who received a COVID-19 vaccine. The sequenced sample was CD4+ T cells from PBMCs cultured with SARS-CoV-2 spike peptides, obtained before COVID-19 vaccination. CDR3 DNA: TGTGCCAGCCAAAAGCAGTTCAAATCTCAGTACTTC. This codes for CASQKQFKSQYF.